This T cell receptor beta chain was retrieved from a study of CXCR3-negative and CXCR3-positive naive CD8 T cells. Findings of the study overall: Whereas both naive subsets had comparably high diversity, memory CD8+ cells had much lower diversity. CXCR3-positive naive cells carried more hydrophobic TRB CDR3s than CXCR3-negative ones. From TRB CDR3 properties, TCR strength was inferred; surface CD5 did not differ between naive subsets.

With respect to this clonotype: Its antigen is undetermined.

The TRB libraries of cDNA were built by UMI-labeled 5' RACE. TCRdb derives one entry per CDR3 protein from the 5' RACE reads, leaving out DNA. The listing contains 95,000 to 100,000 distinct CDR3 sequences. Per germline, CDR1 SEHNR and CDR2 FQNEAQ (reference sequence). CDR3 size: 16 residues. This sequence was found in a human donor in good health. Some clones in this sample may be carry-over from other donors' samples. V gene TRBV7-9 combines with J gene TRBJ2-5; TCRdb's D call of TRBD1 is untestable without DNA. Sequenced: naive CXCR3+ CD8+ T cells from blood. Subset: CD45RO-CCR7+CD27+CD95- naive CD8+ T cells expressing CXCR3 (TNR3+). The chain's CDR3 is CACSFPRTGVQETQYF.